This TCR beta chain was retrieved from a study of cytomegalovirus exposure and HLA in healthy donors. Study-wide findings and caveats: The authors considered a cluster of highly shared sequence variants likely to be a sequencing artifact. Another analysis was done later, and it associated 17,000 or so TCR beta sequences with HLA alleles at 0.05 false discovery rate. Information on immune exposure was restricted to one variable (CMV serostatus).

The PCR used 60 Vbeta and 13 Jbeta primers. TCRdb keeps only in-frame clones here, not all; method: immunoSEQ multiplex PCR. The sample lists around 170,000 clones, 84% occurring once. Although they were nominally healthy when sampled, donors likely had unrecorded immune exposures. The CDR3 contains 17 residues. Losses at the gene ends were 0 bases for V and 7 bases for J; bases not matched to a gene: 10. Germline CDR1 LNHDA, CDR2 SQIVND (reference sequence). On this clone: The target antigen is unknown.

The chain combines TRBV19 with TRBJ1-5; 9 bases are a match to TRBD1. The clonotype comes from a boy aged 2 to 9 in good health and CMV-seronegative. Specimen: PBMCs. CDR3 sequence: CASSIDLRTGVGQPQHF. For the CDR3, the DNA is TGTGCCAGTAGTATAGATCTGAGGACAGGGGTGGGCCAGCCCCAGCATTTT.